This T cell receptor beta chain was recorded in a study of T cell responses to AZD1222 COVID-19 vaccine. Whole-study findings and limits: Among those given AZD1222, only 6 or 7 were seropositive at baseline. Most donors were white British and more were female, and clonal diversity was possibly underestimated.

Germline V gene data show CDR1 as SGHTA and CDR2 as FQGTGA. The CDR3 runs 15 residues. Trimming cost V 5 bases and J 8 bases; bases outside gene matches: 14. Profiling relied on immunoSEQ multiplex PCR, and the TCRdb table lists in-frame clones only, not all of them. The table includes about 130,000 clones, more than 85% detected once. This clone was observed many times. Its specificity is not known. V usage is TRBV7-3 and J usage is TRBJ1-2, with 7 bases aligning to TRBD1. The sequences come from peripheral blood, collected 28 days after the second AZD1222 dose. The clonotype was recovered from an adult who received the AZD1222 COVID-19 vaccine. In DNA, the CDR3 is TGTGCCAGCAGCCGCCGGGGGACAGACCCGGCAGGCTACACCTTC. Amino acids: CASSRRGTDPAGYTF.